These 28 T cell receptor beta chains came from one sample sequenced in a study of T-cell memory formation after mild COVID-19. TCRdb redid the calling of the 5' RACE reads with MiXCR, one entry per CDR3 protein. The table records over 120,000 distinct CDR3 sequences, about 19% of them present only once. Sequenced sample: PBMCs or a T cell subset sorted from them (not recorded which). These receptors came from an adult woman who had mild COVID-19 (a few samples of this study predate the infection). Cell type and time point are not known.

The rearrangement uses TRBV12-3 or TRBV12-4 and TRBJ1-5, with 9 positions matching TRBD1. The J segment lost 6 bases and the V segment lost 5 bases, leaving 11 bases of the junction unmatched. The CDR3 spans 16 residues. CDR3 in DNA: TGTGCCAGCAGTAGGGACAGGGTGGCGGAGGGTCAGCCCCAGCATTTT. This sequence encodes CASSRDRVAEGQPQHF.

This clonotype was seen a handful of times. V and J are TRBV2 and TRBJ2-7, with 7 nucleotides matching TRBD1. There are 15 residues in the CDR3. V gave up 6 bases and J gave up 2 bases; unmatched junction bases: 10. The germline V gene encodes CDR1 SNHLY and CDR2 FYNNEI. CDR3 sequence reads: CASSLQPGQTYEQYF. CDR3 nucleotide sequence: TGTGCCAGCAGCCTCCAGCCGGGACAGACCTACGAGCAGTACTTC.

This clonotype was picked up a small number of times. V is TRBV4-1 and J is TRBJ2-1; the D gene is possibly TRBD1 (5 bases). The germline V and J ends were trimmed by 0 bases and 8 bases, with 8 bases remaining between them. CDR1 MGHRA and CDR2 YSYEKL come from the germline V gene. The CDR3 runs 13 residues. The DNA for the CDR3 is TGCGCCAGCAGCCAAGATTGGGGCGATGAGCAGTTCTTC. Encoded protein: CASSQDWGDEQFF.

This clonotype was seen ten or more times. This CDR3 is CASSQGGFGGGYTF. The CDR3 DNA reads as TGTGCCAGCAGCCAAGGCGGGTTTGGAGGGGGCTACACCTTC. The rearrangement joins TRBV3-1 to TRBJ1-2; D call uncertain. The germline V gene has CDR1 LGHDT and CDR2 YNNKEL (reference sequence). The CDR3 loop spans 14 amino acids. V was trimmed by 1 base and J by 8 bases, leaving 14 bases between them.

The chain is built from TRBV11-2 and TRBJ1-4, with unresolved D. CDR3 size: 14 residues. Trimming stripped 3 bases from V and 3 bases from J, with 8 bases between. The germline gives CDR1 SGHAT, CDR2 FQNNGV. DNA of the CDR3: TGTGCCAGCAGCTTTGGGTACTCTAATGAAAAACTGTTTTTT. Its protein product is CASSFGYSNEKLFF.

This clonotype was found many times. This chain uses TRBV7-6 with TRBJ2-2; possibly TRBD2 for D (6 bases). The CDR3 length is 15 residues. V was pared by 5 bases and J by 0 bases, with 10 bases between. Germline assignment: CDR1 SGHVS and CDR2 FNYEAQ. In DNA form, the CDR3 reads TGTGCCAGCAGCCAGGTAGCGGCGAACACCGGGGAGCTGTTTTTT. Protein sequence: CASSQVAANTGELFF.

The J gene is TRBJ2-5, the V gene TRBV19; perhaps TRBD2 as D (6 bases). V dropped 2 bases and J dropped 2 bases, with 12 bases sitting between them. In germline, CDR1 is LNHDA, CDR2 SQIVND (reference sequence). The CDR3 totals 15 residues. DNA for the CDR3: TGTGCCAGTAGTATACCGGCGGGGCCGCAAGAGACCCAGTACTTC. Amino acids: CASSIPAGPQETQYF.

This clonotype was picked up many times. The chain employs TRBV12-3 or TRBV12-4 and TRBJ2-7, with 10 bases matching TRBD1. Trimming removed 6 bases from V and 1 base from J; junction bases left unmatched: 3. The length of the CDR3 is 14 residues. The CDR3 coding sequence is TGTGCCAGCAGAACGGGACAGGGGTCCTACGAGCAGTACTTC. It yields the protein CASRTGQGSYEQYF.

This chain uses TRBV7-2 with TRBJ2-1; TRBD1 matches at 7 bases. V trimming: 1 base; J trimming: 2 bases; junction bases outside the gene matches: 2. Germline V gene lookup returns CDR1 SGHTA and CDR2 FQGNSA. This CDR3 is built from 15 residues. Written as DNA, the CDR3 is TGTGCCAGCAGCTTAGAAGGGACAGCCTACAATGAGCAGTTCTTC. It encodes CASSLEGTAYNEQFF. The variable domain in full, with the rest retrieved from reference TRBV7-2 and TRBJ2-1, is GAGVSQSPSNKVTEKGKDVELRCDPISGHTALYWYRQSLGQGLEFLIYFQGNSAPDKSGLPSDRFSAERTGGSVSTLTIQRTQQEDSAVYLCASSLEGTAYNEQFFGPGTRLTVL.

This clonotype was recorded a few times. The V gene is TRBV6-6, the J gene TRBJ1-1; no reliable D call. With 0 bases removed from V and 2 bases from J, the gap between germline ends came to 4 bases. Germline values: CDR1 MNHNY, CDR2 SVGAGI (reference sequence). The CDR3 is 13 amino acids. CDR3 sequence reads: CASSYSSNTEAFF. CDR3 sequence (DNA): TGTGCCAGCAGTTACTCCAGCAACACTGAAGCTTTCTTT.

CDR3 bases: TGCAGTGCTTCCGGACTAGCGGGGGTAGAGGCAGATACGCAGTATTTT. Protein product: CSASGLAGVEADTQYF. The V gene is TRBV20-1, the J gene TRBJ2-3, with 13 bases fitting TRBD2. The CDR3 loop spans 16 amino acids. In germline, CDR1 is DFQATT, CDR2 SNEGSKA (reference sequence). J gave up 4 bases and V 5 bases, and 9 bases lay outside the gene matches.

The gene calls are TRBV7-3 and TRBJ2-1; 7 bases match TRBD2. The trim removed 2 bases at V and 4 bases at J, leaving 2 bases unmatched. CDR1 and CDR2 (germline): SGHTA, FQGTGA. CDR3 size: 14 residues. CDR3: CASSLAGEYNEQFF. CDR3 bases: TGTGCCAGCAGCTTAGCGGGGGAGTACAATGAGCAGTTCTTC.

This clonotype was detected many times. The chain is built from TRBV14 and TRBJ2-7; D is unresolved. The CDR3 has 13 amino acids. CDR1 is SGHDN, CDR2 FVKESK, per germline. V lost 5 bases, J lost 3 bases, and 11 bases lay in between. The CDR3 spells CASSDHNFYEQYF. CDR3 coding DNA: TGTGCCAGCAGCGATCATAACTTCTACGAGCAGTACTTC. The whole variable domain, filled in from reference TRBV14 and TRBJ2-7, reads EAGVTQFPSHSVIEKGQTVTLRCDPISGHDNLYWYRRVMGKEIKFLLHFVKESKQDESGMPNNRFLAERTGGTYSTLKVQPAELEDSGVYFCASSDHNFYEQYFGPGTRLTVT.

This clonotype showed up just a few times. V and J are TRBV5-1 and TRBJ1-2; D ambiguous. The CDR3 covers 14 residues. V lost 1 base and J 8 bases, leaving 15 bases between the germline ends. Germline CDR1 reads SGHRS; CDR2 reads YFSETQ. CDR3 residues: CASSLNAGRSGYTF. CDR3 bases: TGCGCCAGCAGCTTGAACGCTGGACGGAGCGGCTACACCTTC.

DNA of the CDR3: TGCGCCAGCAGCCCAGGAATGAACACCGGGGAGCTGTTTTTT. This sequence encodes CASSPGMNTGELFF. The chain carries TRBV5-1 and TRBJ2-2, with D unresolved. Trimming removed 4 bases from V and 1 base from J, with 8 bases in between. The CDR3 contains 14 residues. CDR1 is SGHRS and CDR2 is YFSETQ in the germline V gene.

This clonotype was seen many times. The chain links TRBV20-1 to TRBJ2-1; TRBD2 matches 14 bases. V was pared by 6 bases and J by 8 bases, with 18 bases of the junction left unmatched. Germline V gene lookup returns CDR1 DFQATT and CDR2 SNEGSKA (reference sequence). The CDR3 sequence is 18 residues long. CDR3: CSATQPGTSGGWSDEQFF. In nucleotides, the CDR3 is TGCAGTGCCACCCAGCCCGGGACTAGCGGGGGCTGGTCGGATGAGCAGTTCTTC.

CDR3 in DNA: TGTGCCAGCAGCTTAGTATCCCAGCAGCACTGGGATGAGCAGTTCTTC. Protein: CASSLVSQQHWDEQFF. This rearrangement joins TRBV7-2 to TRBJ2-1; D is uncertain. Between the trimmed V and J ends, which lost 1 base and 8 bases, there was a span of 18 bases. Germline assignment: CDR1 SGHTA and CDR2 FQGNSA. This CDR3 is 16 amino acids long.

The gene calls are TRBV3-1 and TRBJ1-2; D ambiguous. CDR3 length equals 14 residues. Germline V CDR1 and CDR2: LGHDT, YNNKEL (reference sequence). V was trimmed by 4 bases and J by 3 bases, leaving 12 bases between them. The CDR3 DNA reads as TGTGCCAGCAGCCTTGGACCCCCAGACTATGGCTACACCTTC. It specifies CASSLGPPDYGYTF.

CDR3 residues: CASSYSAPMNTEAFF. The CDR3 coding sequence is TGTGCCAGCAGTTATTCGGCTCCTATGAACACTGAAGCTTTCTTT. V and J are TRBV12-3 or TRBV12-4 and TRBJ1-1, with unresolved D. V was clipped by 4 bases and J by 0 bases, with 12 bases between them. This CDR3 has 15 amino acids.

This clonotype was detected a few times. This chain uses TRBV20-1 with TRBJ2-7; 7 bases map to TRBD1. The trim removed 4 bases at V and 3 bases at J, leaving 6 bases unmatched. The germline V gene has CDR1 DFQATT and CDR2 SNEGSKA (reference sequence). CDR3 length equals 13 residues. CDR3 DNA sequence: TGCAGTGCTATAAACAGGGGCGGCTACGAGCAGTACTTC. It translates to CSAINRGGYEQYF.

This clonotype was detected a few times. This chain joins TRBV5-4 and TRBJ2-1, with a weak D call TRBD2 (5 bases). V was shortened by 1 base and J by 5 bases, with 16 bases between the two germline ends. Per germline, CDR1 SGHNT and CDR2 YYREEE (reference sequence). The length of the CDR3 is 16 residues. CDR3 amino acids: CASSLRSGSGDNEQFF. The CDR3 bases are TGTGCCAGCAGCTTGCGGTCTGGATCCGGGGACAATGAGCAGTTCTTC.

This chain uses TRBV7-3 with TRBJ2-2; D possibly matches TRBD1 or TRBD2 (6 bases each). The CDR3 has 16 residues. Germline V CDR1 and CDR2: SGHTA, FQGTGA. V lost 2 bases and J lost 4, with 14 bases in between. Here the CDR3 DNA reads TGTGCCAGCAGCTTATATGGGGGGCGCAGCACCGGGGAGCTGTTTTTT. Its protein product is CASSLYGGRSTGELFF.

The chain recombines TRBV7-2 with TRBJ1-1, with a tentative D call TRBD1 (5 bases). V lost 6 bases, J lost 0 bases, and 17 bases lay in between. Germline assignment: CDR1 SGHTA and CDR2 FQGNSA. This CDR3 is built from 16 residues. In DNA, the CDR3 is TGTGCCAGCAGGAGAATTGGGGGAGCCATGAACACTGAAGCTTTCTTT. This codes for CASRRIGGAMNTEAFF.

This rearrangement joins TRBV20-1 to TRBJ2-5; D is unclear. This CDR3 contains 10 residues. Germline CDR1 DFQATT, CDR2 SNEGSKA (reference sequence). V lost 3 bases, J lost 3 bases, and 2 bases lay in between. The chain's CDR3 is CSASEETQYF. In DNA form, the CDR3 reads TGCAGTGCTAGTGAAGAGACCCAGTACTTC.

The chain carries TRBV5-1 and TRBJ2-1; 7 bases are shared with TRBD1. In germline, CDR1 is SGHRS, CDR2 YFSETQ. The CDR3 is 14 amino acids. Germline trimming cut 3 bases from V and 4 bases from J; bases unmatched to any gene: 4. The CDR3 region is CASSSYRGYNEQFF. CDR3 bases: TGCGCCAGCAGCTCCTACAGGGGTTACAATGAGCAGTTCTTC.

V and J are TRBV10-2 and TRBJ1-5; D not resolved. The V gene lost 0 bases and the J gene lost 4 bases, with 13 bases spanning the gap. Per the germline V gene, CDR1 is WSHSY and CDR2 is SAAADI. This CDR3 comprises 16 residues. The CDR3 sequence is CASSESLLHINQPQHF. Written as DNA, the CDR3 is TGCGCCAGCAGTGAGTCGCTGTTGCACATTAATCAGCCCCAGCATTTT.

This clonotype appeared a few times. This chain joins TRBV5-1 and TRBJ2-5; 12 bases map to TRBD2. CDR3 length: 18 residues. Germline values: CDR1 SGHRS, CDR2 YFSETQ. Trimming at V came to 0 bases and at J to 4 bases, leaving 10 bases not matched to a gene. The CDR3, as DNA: TGCGCCAGCAGCTTGGTCCCTCCTAGCGGGGGGGCCGGAGAGACCCAGTACTTC. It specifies CASSLVPPSGGAGETQYF.

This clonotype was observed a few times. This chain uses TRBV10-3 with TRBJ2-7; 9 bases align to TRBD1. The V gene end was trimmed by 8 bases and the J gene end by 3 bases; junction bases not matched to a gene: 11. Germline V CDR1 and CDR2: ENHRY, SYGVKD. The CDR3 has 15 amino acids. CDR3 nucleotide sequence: TGTGCCATCTCGGGTCGACAGGGGGTGGGCTACGAGCAGTACTTC. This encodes CAISGRQGVGYEQYF.